Below, one TCR beta chain is given with its context. This receptor's antigen is unknown. No base qualities exist here, and no much larger clone lies one base off it. The receptor library was made with the immunoSEQ multiplex PCR assay. For the multiplex PCR, a mixture combining 60 forward primers for TCR Vbeta segments and 13 reverse primers for TCR Jbeta segments was used. Amplification of the CDR3 region of rearranged TCR beta genes was performed with a multiplex PCR assay on genomic DNA. The amplified TCR beta libraries were sequenced on the Illumina HiSeq System as 87-base-pair reads. Turning to the authors' computational methods: A later analysis tallied around 82 million unique TCR beta chains across the 660 or so repertoires, and around 12 million of those chains were shared by two or more donors. Raw reads were error-corrected and collapsed into unique sequences by a nearest-neighbor algorithm in which closely related sequences were merged to remove PCR and sequencing errors. CDR3 sequences were aligned to IMGT reference sequences to assign V, D and J gene segments. For a sequence to be retained, a match of at least six nucleotides was required to both a V gene segment and a J gene segment. Rearrangements were called productive when the CDR3 lacked stop codons and stayed in frame with V and J; all others were non-productive. Following IMGT convention, CDR3 was defined as the stretch from the second conserved V-encoded cysteine up to the conserved J-encoded phenylalanine. The earlier analysis of about 530 of the donors excluded any sequence lacking an unambiguous match to a single V gene segment. In an earlier analysis of roughly 600 of the donors, a V segment was called functional when productive rearrangements were above 56.7%, and segregating when the standard deviation between donors exceeded 5%. A statistical classification framework was built to diagnose cytomegalovirus status from the catalog of TCR beta chain sequences. In a later analysis, TCR nucleotide sequences were compared against IMGT/GENE-DB human TR gene sequences so that V and J genes could be assigned. In a later analysis, CDR3 sequences and most-parsimonious VDJ recombination scenarios were assigned using the TCRdist pipeline. A later analysis defined each TCR beta chain by its CDR3 amino acid sequence plus V-gene family, and excluded reads lacking a unique V-gene family. As a way to deal with suspected cross-contamination and a sequencing artifact, a later analysis dropped more than 500 nucleotide sequences that were highly shared and had low generation probability. A later analysis calculated a clonal expansion index for each public chain from normalized within-repertoire ranks of inferred template counts. A later analysis computed generation probabilities with a VDJ recombination model fitted to out-of-frame rearrangements, and checked the results against IGoR. In a later analysis, TCR-TCR, TCR-HLA and TCR-CMV co-occurrence was scored with hypergeometric tests, and a repertoire-size bias correction was applied to TCR pairs. A later analysis estimated false discovery rates by permuting HLA or CMV assignments 20 times. In a later analysis, co-occurring TCRs were grouped using DBSCAN, with TCRdist sequence similarity added in when clustering inside HLA-allele-positive subsets. Repertoires with fewer than 30,000 or more than 120,000 public chains were left out of co-occurrence clustering, as were five repertoires with anomalous nucleotide sharing. TCRdb took over this immuneACCESS table, retaining in-frame rearrangements with V and J assigned. Such tables are incomplete; in checked studies, under half of the missing clones stem from an unresolved V gene, and the remainder is unexplained. That table gives V, J and clone size, and the DNA gave D and trimming. The sample includes roughly 150,000 clones, with roughly 82% observed a single time. Jointly, the top ten make up roughly 3.4% of the sample.

The data were taken from a study of cytomegalovirus exposure and HLA in healthy donors (dated by TCRdb to 2016 to 2017). For the study in its entirety: According to an earlier analysis of 587 of the donors, some 180 million T cells yielded 100 million or so unique TCR beta sequences and approximately 300 Gb of sequence data. Roughly 300 gigabases of sequencing data and 70 million to 95 million unique TCR sequences made up an early release that covered roughly 670 HLA-typed donors. Of the 300 to 500 genotyped donors, approximately 80% were placed in the genetic ancestry cluster associated with self-reported Caucasian donors. The study aimed to test whether cataloging public T cell receptors could reveal signatures of past pathogen exposure. Using immunosequencing, the study profiled T cell repertoires from 640 or so subjects and related those repertoires to cytomegalovirus serostatus. A separate validation cohort of 100 to 150 different subjects was used in addition to the approximately 670-subject first cohort. High-throughput TCR immunosequencing, statistical association of individual TCRs with disease status, and machine learning were combined to predict cytomegalovirus infection status. In a later analysis, previously published TCR beta repertoires from 550 to 700 donors were re-analyzed and high-resolution HLA genotyping was added so that TCR occurrence patterns could be studied. Rather than using new phenotypic data, the later analysis identified candidate immune exposures from TCR beta sequences and from how often those sequences occurred across donors. In an earlier analysis of 587 of the donors, high-throughput TCR beta sequencing was used to judge whether each TCR beta V gene segment behaved as functional or pseudogenic. Donor age, sex, ethnicity and CMV serostatus were compiled alongside the repertoire data. In a later genetic analysis, genome-wide SNP genotypes for about 55% of the roughly 670 donors were used, and that subset was treated as a discovery cohort. Every repertoire in the discovery cohort had been generated on one and the same sequencing platform. Class I and class II HLA loci were covered by the typing at four-digit resolution. Typing coverage varied by locus: roughly 620-640 donors for A, B, C, DRB1 and DQB1; about 520 for DQA1; more than 600 for DPA1; some 470 for DPB1. Several DR-DQ haplotypes were handled as single units for association and clustering, since linkage in the cohort was strong. Among 300 to 450 genotyped donors of the cohort, an average of roughly 240,000 unique TCR beta nucleotide sequences were sequenced per donor, around 20% of them non-productive. What the research found in general, with its limitations: A later analysis reported that several top co-occurrence clusters appeared linked to parvovirus B19, influenza, CMV and Epstein-Barr virus. The classifier was reported to diagnose cytomegalovirus status with high specificity and sensitivity in both the original and validation cohorts. Compared with equally common non-associated chains, HLA-associated TCR beta chains in a later analysis were more clonally expanded and had lower generation probabilities. Three of the identified cytomegalovirus-associated TCR beta chains were confirmed in vitro to be specific for cytomegalovirus antigens. In an earlier analysis of approximately 590 of the donors, most TCR beta V segments appeared in productive rearrangements about 87% or about 30% of the time, broadly matching IMGT annotations. The presence/absence analyses assumed that sequencing depth was roughly uniform across donors, and that assumption may not be true. Roughly 17 rarely observed V segments, including chromosome 9 orphons, were excluded from the earlier analysis of just under 600 of the donors because counts were too low. Assigning TCR associations to individual alleles was difficult when HLA alleles, especially DR and DQ, strongly co-occurred. Immune exposure information for the cohort was limited to CMV serostatus. Because HLA typing was missing for some donors at each locus, association tests included only the typed subset. V-gene and J-gene trimming of TCR beta chains was associated with a missense DCLRE1C variant in a later genetic analysis, and the association was replicated in an independent cohort. The study listed 164 TCR beta chains as associated with cytomegalovirus. According to a later genetic analysis, donors in an Asian-associated ancestry cluster had fewer N-insertions in productive TCRs than the approximately 690-donor mean. Linkage disequilibrium might explain the correlated functional status among segregating V segments, but an unknown experimental factor could not be ruled out. According to the authors, the approach could potentially be generalized to other disease states and immunological phenotypes. A later analysis associated around 16,000 TCR beta sequences with specific HLA alleles at a false discovery rate of 0.05. This cohort had only TCR beta chains sequenced, and the lack of alpha or paired-chain data limited which features could be detected. While some public TCRs were present in many individuals, most TCR sequences turned up only very rarely across donors. A cluster of highly shared sequence variants was judged likely to be a technical artifact of the sequencing pipeline. Most CMV-associated TCR beta chains appeared to be HLA-restricted in a later analysis, and the HLA associations seemed to be driven largely by CMV exposure. A further reported finding was that TCR beta sequences accurately predicted the HLA-A and HLA-B alleles for most subjects in the first cohort. A later analysis found that TCR association rates varied across HLA loci, with DRB1 alleles showing the most associated TCRs and HLA-C alleles the fewest.

In total, approximately 700 healthy bone marrow donors made up the cohort. At the time of sampling, all cohort members were nominally healthy, though unrecorded immune exposures were likely present. The donor was CMV seronegative and belonged to the group of approximately 320 seronegative cohort members. Each donor provided a peripheral blood sample, and peripheral blood mononuclear cells were used for TCR beta sequencing. Genomic DNA was extracted from the blood cell samples with the Qiagen DNeasy Blood Extraction Kit. The receptor's source is a male donor in good health and CMV-seronegative. The source material was PBMCs.

The CDR3 reads as follows: CASSLRVLAGTSYEQYF. The sequence in DNA is TGTGCCAGCAGTTTAAGGGTACTAGCGGGTACGTCCTACGAGCAGTACTTC. The sequence is built from TRBV27 and TRBJ2-7, with 9 bases matching TRBD2. The CDR3 has 17 amino acids, counting the end cysteine and phenylalanine. Just the 51-base CDR3 DNA is kept, in frame starting at base 1. V lost 2 bases and J lost 1 base, and the count of bases not matched to a germline gene is 9. Sequences MNHEY (CDR1) and SMNVEV (CDR2) are obtained from the germline V gene (reference sequence).